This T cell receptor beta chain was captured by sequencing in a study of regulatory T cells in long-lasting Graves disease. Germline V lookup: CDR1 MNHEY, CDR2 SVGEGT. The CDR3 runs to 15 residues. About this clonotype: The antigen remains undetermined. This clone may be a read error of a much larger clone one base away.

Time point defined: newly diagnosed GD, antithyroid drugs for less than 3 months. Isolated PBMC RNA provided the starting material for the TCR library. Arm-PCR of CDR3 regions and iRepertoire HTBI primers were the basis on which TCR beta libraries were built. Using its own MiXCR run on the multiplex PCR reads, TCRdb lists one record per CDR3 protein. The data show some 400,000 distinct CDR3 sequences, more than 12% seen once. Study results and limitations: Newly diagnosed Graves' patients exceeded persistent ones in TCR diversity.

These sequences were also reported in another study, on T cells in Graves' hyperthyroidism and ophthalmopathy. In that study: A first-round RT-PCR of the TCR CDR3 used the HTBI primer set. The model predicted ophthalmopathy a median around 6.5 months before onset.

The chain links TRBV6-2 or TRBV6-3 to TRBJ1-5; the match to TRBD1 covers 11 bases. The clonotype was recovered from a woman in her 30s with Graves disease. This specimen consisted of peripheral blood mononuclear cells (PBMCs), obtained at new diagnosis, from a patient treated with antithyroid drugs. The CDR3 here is CASSYSRTGGQPHHF. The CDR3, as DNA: TGTGCCAGCAGTTACTCAAGGACAGGGGGCCAGCCCCATCATTTT.